This T cell receptor beta chain was identified during a study of human T cells and chemical hapten exposure. In the study overall: Patients additionally received therapeutic doses of diphenylcyclopropenone on the scalp once a week, and this continued throughout the approximately 26-week study. Slight volume differences across pooled libraries mainly accounted for varying per-sample TCR yields.

Individual cDNA molecules each carried unique molecular identifiers attached by the library. TCRdb reanalysed the RACE reads using MiXCR and keeps one entry per CDR3 protein. The repertoire holds approximately 80,000 distinct CDR3 sequences, with 10% as singletons. The time point here: patch test 2, 6 weeks after DPC sensitization. Treatment meaning: therapeutic diphenylcyclopropenone sensitization with weekly scalp DPC. The study extracted total RNA from unfractionated whole blood. Germline trimming cut 10 bases from V and 3 bases from J; bases unmatched to any gene: 11. The CDR3 runs 16 residues. Germline CDR1 and CDR2: ENHRY and SYGVKD.

V and J are TRBV10-3 and TRBJ2-3; TRBD1 aligns across 12 bases. The TCR was taken from a woman aged 45-60 years with alopecia areata. Some clones in this sample may be carry-over from other donors' samples. The material sequenced was whole blood, taken in connection with sensitization to the hapten diphenylcyclopropenone (DPC). CDR3 loop: CATGPGQGARTDTQYF. CDR3 bases: TGTGCCACCGGGCCGGGACAGGGGGCGAGGACAGATACGCAGTATTTT.